This TCR beta chain was observed in a study of cytomegalovirus exposure and HLA in healthy donors (dated by TCRdb to about 2017). Looking at the study overall: An earlier analysis of approximately 640 of the donors reported about 250 Gb of sequence data and roughly 110 million unique TCR beta sequences from 150 million to 200 million T cells. An early release that covered several hundred HLA-typed donors contained approximately 290 gigabases of sequencing data and tens of millions of unique TCR sequences. The genetic ancestry cluster associated with self-reported Caucasian donors included around 76% of the 398 genotyped donors. The study aimed to test whether signatures of past pathogen exposure could be identified by cataloging public T cell receptors. The T cell repertoires of about 700 subjects were profiled by immunosequencing and related to cytomegalovirus serostatus. Along with the approximately 650-subject first cohort, a separate validation cohort of over a hundred different subjects was used. To predict cytomegalovirus infection status, the study combined high-throughput TCR immunosequencing, statistical association of individual TCRs with disease status, and machine learning. A later analysis re-analyzed previously published TCR beta repertoires from roughly 690 donors and added high-resolution HLA genotyping to study TCR occurrence patterns. Rather than drawing on any new phenotypic data, the later analysis identified candidate immune exposures from TCR beta sequences and the way those sequences occurred across donors. In an earlier analysis of about 590 of the donors, high-throughput TCR beta sequencing was used to judge whether each TCR beta V gene segment behaved as functional or pseudogenic. Donor age, sex, ethnicity and CMV serostatus were collected together with the repertoire data. In a later genetic analysis, genome-wide SNP genotypes for about three fifths of the 666 donors were used, and that subset was treated as a discovery cohort. All discovery cohort repertoires had been generated using a single sequencing platform. HLA typing covered class I and class II loci at four-digit resolution. The number of donors typed differed by locus, with about 629-630 for A, B, C, DRB1 and DQB1, roughly 520 for DQA1, 600 to 610 for DPA1, and some 450 for DPB1. A few DR-DQ haplotypes were treated as single units for association and clustering because of strong linkage in the cohort. Among some 410 genotyped donors of the cohort, an average of around 240,000 unique TCR beta nucleotide sequences were sequenced per donor, 15% to 20% of them non-productive. The full study reports these points: In an earlier analysis of 587 of the donors, most TCR beta V segments appeared in productive rearrangements about 87% or about 30% of the time, broadly matching IMGT annotations. According to the authors, the approach could potentially be generalized to other disease states and immunological phenotypes. A further reported finding was that TCR beta sequences accurately predicted the HLA-A and HLA-B alleles for most subjects in the first cohort. The cohort was sequenced for TCR beta chains only, and without alpha or paired-chain data the features that could be detected were limited. In a later analysis, most CMV-associated TCR beta chains were found to appear HLA-restricted, with HLA associations seemingly driven largely by CMV exposure. Assigning TCR associations to individual alleles was difficult when HLA alleles, especially DR and DQ, strongly co-occurred. The study gave a list of roughly 150 TCR beta chains associated with cytomegalovirus. According to a later analysis, TCR association rates differed among HLA loci, with DRB1 alleles showing the most associated TCRs and HLA-C alleles showing the fewest. According to a later analysis, parvovirus B19, influenza, CMV and Epstein-Barr virus appeared linked to several top co-occurrence clusters. Most TCR sequences were seen in very few donors, while some public TCRs were found in many individuals. In a later analysis, 16,951 TCR beta sequences were associated with specific HLA alleles at a false discovery rate of 0.05. Linkage disequilibrium might explain the correlated functional status among segregating V segments, but an unknown experimental factor could not be ruled out. Because counts were too low, seventeen rarely observed V segments, including chromosome 9 orphons, were left out of the earlier analysis of 587 of the donors. A cluster of highly shared sequence variants was judged likely to be a technical artifact of the sequencing pipeline. HLA typing was unavailable for some donors at each locus, so association tests used only the typed subset. Cytomegalovirus status was reported to be diagnosed by the classifier with high specificity and sensitivity in both the original and validation cohorts. The presence/absence analyses assumed that sequencing depth was roughly uniform across donors, and that assumption may not be true. The 87-base-pair reads could not distinguish some IMGT-functional V segments, including TRBV6-2 and TRBV6-3, so those segments were excluded. Three of the identified cytomegalovirus-associated TCR beta chains were confirmed in vitro to be specific for cytomegalovirus antigens. Compared with the roughly 600-donor mean, donors in an Asian-associated ancestry cluster had fewer N-insertions in productive TCRs, according to a later genetic analysis. In a later analysis, HLA-associated TCR beta chains showed more clonal expansion and lower generation probabilities than non-associated chains that were equally common. An association between a missense DCLRE1C variant and V-gene and J-gene trimming of TCR beta chains was found in a later genetic analysis and replicated in an independent cohort. The only immune exposure information available for the cohort was CMV serostatus.

In total, around 600 healthy bone marrow donors made up the cohort. At the time of sampling, all cohort members were nominally healthy, though unrecorded immune exposures were likely present. The donor was CMV seropositive and was included in the group of 270 or so seropositive cohort members. A peripheral blood sample was provided by each donor, and peripheral blood mononuclear cells were used for TCR beta sequencing. The Qiagen DNeasy Blood Extraction Kit was used to extract genomic DNA from the blood cell samples. The protocol used for the library was the immunoSEQ multiplex PCR assay. A mixture of 60 forward primers for TCR Vbeta segments and 13 reverse primers for TCR Jbeta segments was used in the multiplex PCR. Amplification of the CDR3 region of rearranged TCR beta genes was performed with a multiplex PCR assay on genomic DNA. The amplified TCR beta libraries were sequenced on the Illumina HiSeq System as 87-base-pair reads. The original methods were these. A later analysis tallied 75 million to 95 million unique TCR beta chains across the 666 repertoires, and roughly 11 million of those chains were shared by two or more donors. Raw reads were error-corrected and collapsed into unique sequences by a nearest-neighbor algorithm in which closely related sequences were merged to remove PCR and sequencing errors. Alignment of CDR3 sequences to IMGT reference sequences was used to assign V, D and J gene segments. For a sequence to be retained, a match of at least six nucleotides was required to both a V gene segment and a J gene segment. A rearrangement was called productive if the CDR3 had no stop codons and remained in frame with V and J, and every other rearrangement was called non-productive. Following IMGT convention, CDR3 was defined as the stretch from the second conserved V-encoded cysteine up to the conserved J-encoded phenylalanine. Sequences without an unambiguous match to a single V gene segment were excluded from the earlier analysis of several hundred of the donors. An earlier analysis of several hundred of the donors called V segments functional above 56.7% productive rearrangements and segregating when the between-donor standard deviation exceeded 5%. A statistical classification framework was built to diagnose cytomegalovirus status from the catalog of TCR beta chain sequences. A later analysis assigned V and J genes by comparing TCR nucleotide sequences with IMGT/GENE-DB human TR gene sequences. In a later analysis, CDR3 sequences and most-parsimonious VDJ recombination scenarios were assigned using the TCRdist pipeline. In a later analysis, each TCR beta chain was defined by its CDR3 amino acid sequence together with its V-gene family, and reads without a unique V-gene family were excluded. In a later analysis, 450 to 600 highly shared, low-generation-probability nucleotide sequences were removed to address suspected cross-contamination and a sequencing artifact. For each public chain, a later analysis derived a clonal expansion index from normalized ranks of inferred template counts within each repertoire. In a later analysis, generation probabilities were computed with a VDJ recombination model fitted to out-of-frame rearrangements, and the resulting probabilities were checked against IGoR. A later analysis scored TCR-TCR, TCR-HLA and TCR-CMV co-occurrence with hypergeometric tests, applying a repertoire-size bias correction to TCR pairs. False discovery rates were estimated in a later analysis by permuting HLA or CMV assignments 20 times. In a later analysis, co-occurring TCRs were grouped with DBSCAN, and TCRdist sequence similarity was added when clustering was performed within HLA-allele-positive subsets. Repertoires with fewer than 30,000 or more than 120,000 public chains, plus five repertoires with anomalous nucleotide sharing, were excluded from co-occurrence clustering. TCRdb carries this immuneACCESS record with in-frame sequences only. Its versions omit some clonotypes, under half of them owing to an unresolved V gene in the studies checked, with the rest unexplained. The V and J calls and clone size come from that table; D and trimming were worked out from the DNA. Recorded for this sample are around 190,000 clones; 75% to 80% of them occurred a single time. The top ten clones comprise 12% to 15% of the sample.

About this clone itself: Its antigen target is currently unknown. Within one base of it there is no much larger clone, and no base qualities were kept.

V ends up 7 bases short and J 5 bases short, with an unmatched junction base count of 4. CDR3 length: 12 amino acids, cysteine to phenylalanine. This entry keeps only the CDR3 DNA: 36 bases, framed from base 1. The CDR1 and CDR2 encoded by the germline V gene (reference sequence) are GTSNPN and SVGIG. Source material: PBMCs. This TCR came from a woman younger than 45 in good health and CMV-seropositive. The rearrangement combines TRBV30 with TRBJ2-1; 8 nucleotides in the junction match TRBD1. This receptor carries the CDR3 CAFGQGDNEQFF. In nucleotide form, the sequence is TGTGCCTTTGGACAGGGAGACAATGAGCAGTTCTTC. The full variable domain, with segments outside the CDR3 supplied by the reference TRBV30 and TRBJ2-1 proteins, appears as SQTIHQWPATLVQPVGSPLSLECTVEGTSNPNLYWYRQAAGRGLQLLFYSVGIGQISSEVPQNLSASRPQDRQFILSSKKLLLSDSGFYLCAFGQGDNEQFFGPGTRLTVL.